The subject of this entry is one T cell receptor (beta chain). The germline V gene encodes CDR1 SGHNT and CDR2 YYREEE (reference sequence). V lost 0 bases to trimming and J lost 4 bases, with 10 bases between them. This CDR3 spans 14 amino acids. Here immunoSEQ multiplex PCR was the method, and the copy in TCRdb shows in-frame clones only, minus some. This table holds approximately 48,000 clones, approximately 94% found once. The data are from a study of T cell changes during pregnancy in multiple sclerosis. The receptor comes from a female donor with multiple sclerosis, enrolled in a pregnancy study. The V and J genes are TRBV5-4 and TRBJ1-2; D gene uncertain. The sequences come from CD4+ T cells from peripheral blood mononuclear cells, collected in the second trimester of pregnancy. The CDR3 DNA follows: TGTGCCAGCAGCTTGGGACACGTACTCTATGGCTACACCTTC. Protein sequence: CASSLGHVLYGYTF.